Presented here are 7 T cell receptor beta chains from one specimen sequenced in a study of CD8 T cells in ankylosing spondylitis. TCRdb independently ran MiXCR on the 5' RACE reads; one entry per CDR3 protein. Of about 360,000 distinct CDR3 sequences in the sample, 20% to 25% were seen once. The specimen was blood, either unsorted or a sorted T cell fraction (not recorded which). The receptors here all came from a male donor with ankylosing spondylitis or in good health (not recorded which).

This chain uses TRBV27 with TRBJ2-7, with D possibly being TRBD1 (6 bases). CDR1 is MNHEY, CDR2 SMNVEV, per germline (reference sequence). V dropped 5 bases and J dropped 5 bases, with 22 bases sitting between them. This CDR3 is 16 amino acids long. The DNA for the CDR3 is TGTGCCAGCAGTCTCAGGGGCGCTCCCTCTTTAAACGAGCAGTACTTC. This sequence encodes CASSLRGAPSLNEQYF.

CDR3 protein: CASSQWEEQYF. CDR3 DNA: TGTGCCAGCAGCCAATGGGAGGAGCAGTACTTC. V usage is TRBV3-1 and J usage is TRBJ2-7, with D perhaps TRBD2 (5 bases). The CDR3 is 11 amino acids. Germline lookup yields CDR1 LGHDT and CDR2 YNNKEL (reference sequence). V lost 2 bases and J lost 7, with 6 bases in between.

There are a few counts of this clonotype. CDR3 sequence reads: CASSFEPAGPGQETQYF. CDR3 sequence (DNA): TGTGCCAGCAGTTTCGAGCCGGCAGGGCCCGGCCAAGAGACCCAGTACTTC. The chain carries TRBV12-3 or TRBV12-4 and TRBJ2-5, with D possibly TRBD1 on 5 matching bases. The CDR3 has 17 amino acids. V shed 3 bases and J shed 1 base, with 18 bases lying between them.

The table lists this clonotype with a few counts. This chain uses TRBV5-6 with TRBJ2-5; TRBD1 agrees at 7 bases. J gave up 2 bases and V 4 bases, and 5 bases lay outside the gene matches. CDR1 is SGHDT and CDR2 is YYEEEE in the germline V gene. CDR3 length equals 14 residues. The CDR3 DNA sequence: TGTGCCAGCAGCCACGGACAGGCTCAAGAGACCCAGTACTTC. Amino acids: CASSHGQAQETQYF.

In this sample, this clonotype turned up a few times. The V and J genes are TRBV29-1 and TRBJ1-1; no reliable D call. Germline CDR1 SQVTM, CDR2 ANQGSEA. With 0 bases removed from V and 2 bases from J, the gap between germline ends came to 4 bases. The length of the CDR3 is 12 residues. CDR3 bases: TGCAGCGTTGAAGAACACAACACTGAAGCTTTCTTT. Its protein is CSVEEHNTEAFF. Filled out from reference TRBV29-1 and TRBJ1-1, the complete variable domain reads SAVISQKPSRDICQRGTSLTIQCQVDSQVTMMFWYRQQPGQSLTLIATANQGSEATYESGFVIDKFPISRPNLTFSTLTVSNMSPEDSSIYLCSVEEHNTEAFFGQGTRLTVV.

The chain recombines TRBV11-2 with TRBJ2-3, with 9 bases fitting TRBD2. The germline V gene encodes CDR1 SGHAT and CDR2 FQNNGV. V gave up 5 bases and J gave up 2 bases; unmatched junction bases: 8. The CDR3 extends over 16 amino acids. For the CDR3, the DNA is TGTGCCAGCAGCATGAGCGGGGGGCCAATCACAGATACGCAGTATTTT. This encodes CASSMSGGPITDTQYF.

J is TRBJ2-5 and V is TRBV6-5; 8 bases are shared with TRBD2. The J segment lost 2 bases and the V segment lost 2 bases, leaving 10 bases of the junction unmatched. Germline lookup yields CDR1 MNHEY and CDR2 SVGAGI. This CDR3 contains 17 residues. This chain's CDR3 is CASSYATVLAGQETQYF. The DNA of the CDR3 is TGTGCCAGCAGTTACGCGACGGTGTTAGCGGGGCAAGAGACCCAGTACTTC.